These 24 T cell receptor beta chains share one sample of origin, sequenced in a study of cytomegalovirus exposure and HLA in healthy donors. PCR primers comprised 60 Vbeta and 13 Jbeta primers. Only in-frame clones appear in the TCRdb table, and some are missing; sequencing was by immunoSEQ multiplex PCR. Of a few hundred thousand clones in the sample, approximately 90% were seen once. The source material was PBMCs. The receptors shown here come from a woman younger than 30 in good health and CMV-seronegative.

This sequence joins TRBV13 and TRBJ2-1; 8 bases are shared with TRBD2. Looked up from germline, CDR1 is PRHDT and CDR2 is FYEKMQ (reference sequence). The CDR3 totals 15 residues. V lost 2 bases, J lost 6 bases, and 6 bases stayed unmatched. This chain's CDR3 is CASSLSLRGVNEQFF. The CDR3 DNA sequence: TGTGCCAGCAGCTTATCTCTGCGGGGGGTCAATGAGCAGTTCTTC.

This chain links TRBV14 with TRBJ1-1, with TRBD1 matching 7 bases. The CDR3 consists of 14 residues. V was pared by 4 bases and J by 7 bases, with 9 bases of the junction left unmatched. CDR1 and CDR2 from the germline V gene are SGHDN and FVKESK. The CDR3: CASSLNRRTGEAFF. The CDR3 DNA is TGTGCCAGCAGCCTGAATCGCCGGACAGGTGAAGCTTTCTTT.

Written as DNA, the CDR3 is TGTGCCAGCAGCCTAAGGGGTCCCACTACGGACGAGCAGTACTTC. It yields the protein CASSLRGPTTDEQYF. This rearrangement joins TRBV4-2 to TRBJ2-7; maybe TRBD1 (5 bases). CDR3 length: 15 residues. V shed 4 bases and J shed 5 bases, with 18 bases lying between them. The germline CDR1 and CDR2 sequences are LGHNA and YNFKEQ.

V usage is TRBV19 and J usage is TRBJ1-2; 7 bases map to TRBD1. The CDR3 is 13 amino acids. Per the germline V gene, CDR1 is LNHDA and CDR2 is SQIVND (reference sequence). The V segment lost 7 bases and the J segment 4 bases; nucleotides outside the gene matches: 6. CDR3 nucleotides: TGTGCCAGTACCGGACAGGAGCCCTATGGCTACACCTTC. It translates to CASTGQEPYGYTF.

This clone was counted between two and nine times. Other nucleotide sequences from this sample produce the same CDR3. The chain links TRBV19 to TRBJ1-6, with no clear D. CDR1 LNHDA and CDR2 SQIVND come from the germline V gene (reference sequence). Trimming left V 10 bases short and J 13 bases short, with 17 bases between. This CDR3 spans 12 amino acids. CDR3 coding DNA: TGTGCCACCTCAGATTTTTCTTCCCCCCTCCACTTT. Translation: CATSDFSSPLHF.

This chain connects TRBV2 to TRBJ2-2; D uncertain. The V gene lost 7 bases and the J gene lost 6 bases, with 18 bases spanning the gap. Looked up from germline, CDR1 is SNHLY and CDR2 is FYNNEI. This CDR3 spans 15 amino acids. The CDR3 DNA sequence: TGTGCCAGCAAGCGCACGCCCGCCTCGGCCGGGGAGCTGTTTTTT. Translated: CASKRTPASAGELFF.

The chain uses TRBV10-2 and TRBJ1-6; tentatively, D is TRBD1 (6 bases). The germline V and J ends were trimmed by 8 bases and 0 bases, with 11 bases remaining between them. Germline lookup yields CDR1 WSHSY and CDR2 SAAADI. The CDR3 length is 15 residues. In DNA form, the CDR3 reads TGCGCCAGCGCCACAGGGAGCTCCTATAATTCACCCCTCCACTTT. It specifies CASATGSSYNSPLHF.

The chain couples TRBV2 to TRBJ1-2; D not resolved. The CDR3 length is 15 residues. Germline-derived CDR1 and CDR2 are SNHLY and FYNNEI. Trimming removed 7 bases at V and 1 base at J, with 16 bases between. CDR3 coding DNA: TGTGCCAGCATTGAGGAGATCCTACTTAACTATGGCTACACCTTC. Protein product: CASIEEILLNYGYTF.

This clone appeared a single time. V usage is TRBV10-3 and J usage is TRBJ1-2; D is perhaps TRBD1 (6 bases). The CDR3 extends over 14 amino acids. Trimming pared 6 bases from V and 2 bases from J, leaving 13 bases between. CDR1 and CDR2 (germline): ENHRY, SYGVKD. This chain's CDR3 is CAIRVPTGNYGYTF. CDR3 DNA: TGTGCCATCAGGGTCCCCACAGGGAACTATGGCTACACCTTC.

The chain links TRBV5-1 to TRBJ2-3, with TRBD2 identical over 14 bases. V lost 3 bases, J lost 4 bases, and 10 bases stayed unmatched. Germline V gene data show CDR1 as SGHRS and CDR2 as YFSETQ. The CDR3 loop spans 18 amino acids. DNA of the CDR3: TGCGCCAGCAGCTCGTTGACTAGCGGGGGGGTTAACCCAGATACGCAGTATTTT. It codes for CASSSLTSGGVNPDTQYF. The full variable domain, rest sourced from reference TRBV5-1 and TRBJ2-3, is KAGVTQTPRYLIKTRGQQVTLSCSPISGHRSVSWYQQTPGQGLQFLFEYFSETQRNKGNFPGRFSGRQFSNSRSEMNVSTLELGDSALYLCASSSLTSGGVNPDTQYFGPGTRLTVL.

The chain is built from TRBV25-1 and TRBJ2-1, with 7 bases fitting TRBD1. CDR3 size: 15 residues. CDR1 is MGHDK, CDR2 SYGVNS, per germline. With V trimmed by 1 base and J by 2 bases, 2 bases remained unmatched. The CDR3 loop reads CASSEFRGPYNEQFF. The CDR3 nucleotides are TGTGCCAGCAGTGAATTTAGGGGGCCCTACAATGAGCAGTTCTTC.

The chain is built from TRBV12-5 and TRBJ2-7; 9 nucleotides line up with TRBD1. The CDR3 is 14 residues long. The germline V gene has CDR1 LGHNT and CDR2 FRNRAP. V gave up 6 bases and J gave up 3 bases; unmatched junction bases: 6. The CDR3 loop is CASGLSDRGYEQYF. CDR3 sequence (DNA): TGTGCTAGTGGCCTCTCGGACAGGGGCTACGAGCAGTACTTC.

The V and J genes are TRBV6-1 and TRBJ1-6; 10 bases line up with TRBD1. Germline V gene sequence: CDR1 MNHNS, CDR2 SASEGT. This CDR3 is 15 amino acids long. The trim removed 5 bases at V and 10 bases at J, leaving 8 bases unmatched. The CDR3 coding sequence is TGTGCCAGCAGTTCACGGGACAGGGGTGGGTCACCCCTCCACTTT. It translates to CASSSRDRGGSPLHF.

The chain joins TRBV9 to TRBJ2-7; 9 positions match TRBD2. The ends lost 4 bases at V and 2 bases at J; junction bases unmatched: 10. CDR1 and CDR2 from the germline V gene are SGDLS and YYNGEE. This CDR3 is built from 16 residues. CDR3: CASSPLGTSNPYEQYF. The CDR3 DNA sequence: TGTGCCAGCAGCCCTCTCGGGACTAGCAATCCCTACGAGCAGTACTTC.

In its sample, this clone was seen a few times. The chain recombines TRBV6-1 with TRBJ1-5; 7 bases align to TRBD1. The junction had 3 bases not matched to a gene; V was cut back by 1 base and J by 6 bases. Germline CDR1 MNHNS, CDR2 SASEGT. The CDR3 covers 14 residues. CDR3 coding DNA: TGTGCCAGCAGTGAAGTCAGGGGGTTTCAGCCCCAGCATTTT. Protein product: CASSEVRGFQPQHF.

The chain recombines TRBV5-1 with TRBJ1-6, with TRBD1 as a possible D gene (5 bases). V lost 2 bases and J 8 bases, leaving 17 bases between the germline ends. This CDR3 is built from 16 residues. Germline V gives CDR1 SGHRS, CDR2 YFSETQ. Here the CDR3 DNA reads TGCGCCAGCAGCTTAGGTACAGGCCCCGGCCATTCACCCCTCCACTTT. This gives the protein CASSLGTGPGHSPLHF. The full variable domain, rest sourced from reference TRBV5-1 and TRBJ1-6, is KAGVTQTPRYLIKTRGQQVTLSCSPISGHRSVSWYQQTPGQGLQFLFEYFSETQRNKGNFPGRFSGRQFSNSRSEMNVSTLELGDSALYLCASSLGTGPGHSPLHFGNGTRLTVT.

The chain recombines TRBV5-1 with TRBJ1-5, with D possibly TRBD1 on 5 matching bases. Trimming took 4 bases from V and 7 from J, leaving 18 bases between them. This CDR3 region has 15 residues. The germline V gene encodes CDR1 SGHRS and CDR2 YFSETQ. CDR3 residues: CASSPNGGGKQPQHF. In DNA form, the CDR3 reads TGCGCCAGCAGCCCCAACGGGGGGGGGAAGCAGCCCCAGCATTTT.

The CDR3 sequence: CASSPGAGTGAGYGYTF. CDR3 nucleotides: TGTGCCAGCTCACCAGGAGCCGGGACAGGGGCTGGGTATGGCTACACCTTC. This sequence joins TRBV18 and TRBJ1-2; 10 nucleotides line up with TRBD1. J was trimmed by 5 bases and V by 2 bases; bases with no gene match: 11. The CDR3 extends over 17 amino acids. Germline assignment: CDR1 KGHSH and CDR2 LQKENI.

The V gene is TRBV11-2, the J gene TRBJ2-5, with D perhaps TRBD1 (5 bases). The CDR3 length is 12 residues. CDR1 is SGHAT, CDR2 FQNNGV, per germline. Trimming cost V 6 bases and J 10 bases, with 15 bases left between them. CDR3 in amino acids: CASSRTRVDQYF. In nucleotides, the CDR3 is TGTGCCAGCAGTCGAACCAGGGTGGACCAGTACTTC.

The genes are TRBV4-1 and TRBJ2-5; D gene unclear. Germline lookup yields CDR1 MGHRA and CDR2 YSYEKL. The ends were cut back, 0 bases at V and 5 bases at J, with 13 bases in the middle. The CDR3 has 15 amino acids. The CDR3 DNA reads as TGCGCCAGCAGCCAAGAAAGAACTACGAGGGAGACCCAGTACTTC. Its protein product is CASSQERTTRETQYF.

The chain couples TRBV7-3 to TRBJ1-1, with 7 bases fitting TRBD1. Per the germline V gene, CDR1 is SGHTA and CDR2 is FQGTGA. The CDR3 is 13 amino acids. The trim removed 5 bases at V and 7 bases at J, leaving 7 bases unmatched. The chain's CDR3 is CASSQTGADEAFF. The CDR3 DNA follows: TGTGCCAGCAGCCAAACAGGGGCGGATGAAGCTTTCTTT.

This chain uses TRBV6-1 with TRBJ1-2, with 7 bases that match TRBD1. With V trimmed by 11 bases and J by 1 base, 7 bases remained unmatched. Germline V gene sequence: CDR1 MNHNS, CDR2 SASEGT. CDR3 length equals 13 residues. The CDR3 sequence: CALGDSVNYGYTF. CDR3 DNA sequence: TGTGCCTTAGGGGACAGTGTTAACTATGGCTACACCTTC.

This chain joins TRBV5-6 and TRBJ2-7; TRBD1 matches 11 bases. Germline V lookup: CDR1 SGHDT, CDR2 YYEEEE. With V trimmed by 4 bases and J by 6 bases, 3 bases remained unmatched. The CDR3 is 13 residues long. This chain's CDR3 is CASSGGTGGEQYF. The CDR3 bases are TGTGCCAGCAGCGGGGGGACAGGGGGCGAGCAGTACTTC.

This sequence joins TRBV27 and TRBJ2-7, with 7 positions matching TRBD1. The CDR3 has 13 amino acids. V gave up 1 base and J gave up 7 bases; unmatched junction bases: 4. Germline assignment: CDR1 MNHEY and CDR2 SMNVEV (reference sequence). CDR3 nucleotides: TGTGCCAGCAGTTTATACTCAGGGGGAGAGCAGTACTTC. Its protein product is CASSLYSGGEQYF.